The clone carrying this T cell receptor beta chain was observed many times. The CDR3 contains 14 residues. The V gene end was trimmed by 6 bases and the J gene end by 2 bases; junction bases not matched to a gene: 5. Per the germline V gene, CDR1 is DFQATT and CDR2 is SNEGSKA (reference sequence). These data come from a study of Graves' ophthalmopathy and Graves' hyperthyroidism. From RNA, the CDR3 regions of TCR beta chains were amplified and sequenced. Amplification began with first-round RT-PCR using HTBI primers, then second-round multiplex PCR was performed. TCRdb called the multiplex PCR reads again in MiXCR, with one record for every CDR3 protein. The sample has 150,000 to 200,000 distinct CDR3 sequences, around two fifths seen once; the top ten hold around 5.5%.

The J gene is TRBJ2-2, the V gene TRBV20-1; 8 bases align to TRBD2. Sequencing input: peripheral blood. This TCR was recovered from a woman between 35 and 50 years old with Graves' ophthalmopathy. In DNA form, the CDR3 reads TGCAGTGCGAGGCGGGGGGCAAACACCGGGGAGCTGTTTTTT. Translated: CSARRGANTGELFF.